This T cell receptor beta chain appears in the sequencing data of a study of control samples from healthy donors and cancer patients. Only in-frame clones appear in the TCRdb table, and some are missing; sequencing was by immunoSEQ multiplex PCR. The sample records around 100,000 clones, more than 85% being singletons. This receptor was taken from a woman aged 45-65 years in good health. The material sequenced was blood.

CDR3 sequence reads: CASMVGGSNQPQHF. The CDR3 coding sequence is TGTGCCAGCATGGTGGGGGGTAGCAATCAGCCCCAGCATTTT. This chain joins TRBV6-6 and TRBJ1-5; D perhaps matches TRBD1 (5 bases). Trimming cost V 7 bases and J 0 bases, with 10 bases left between them. Germline V gene lookup returns CDR1 MNHNY and CDR2 SVGAGI (reference sequence). The CDR3 totals 14 residues.